Shown below are 10 T cell receptor beta chains from a single sample sequenced in a study of T cells in Graves' hyperthyroidism and ophthalmopathy. Researchers took RNA transcripts and amplified the TCR beta CDR3 regions from them. HTBI primers were employed in a first-round RT-PCR of the TCR CDR3. TCRdb processed the multiplex PCR reads anew with MiXCR; each CDR3 protein has one entry. The sample carries about 290,000 distinct CDR3 sequences, approximately 16% recorded once. The sequenced sample consisted of blood. The receptors derive from a woman between 50 and 59 years old with Graves' hyperthyroidism that later progressed to Graves' ophthalmopathy.

This clonotype was counted between two and nine times. The rearrangement links TRBV19 to TRBJ1-5; possible D gene TRBD1, 6 bases. CDR3 length: 18 residues. The germline CDR1 and CDR2 sequences are LNHDA and SQIVND (reference sequence). The V gene lost 8 bases and the J gene lost 0 bases, with 23 bases spanning the gap. This CDR3 is CASGDDRTRSYSNQPQHF. The DNA of the CDR3 is TGTGCCAGTGGGGACGACAGGACCAGATCTTATAGCAATCAGCCCCAGCATTTT.

This chain uses TRBV28 with TRBJ2-1; 10 bases align to TRBD1. Germline V lookup: CDR1 MDHEN, CDR2 SYDVKM. The length of the CDR3 is 18 residues. The ends lost 7 bases at V and 3 bases at J; junction bases unmatched: 15. CDR3 sequence (DNA): TGTGCCAGCAAGACAGGGGGCAACTACTACTACTACTACAATGAGCAGTTCTTC. It translates to CASKTGGNYYYYYNEQFF.

This clonotype has at least ten counts. V and J are TRBV28 and TRBJ1-1; D perhaps matches TRBD1 (6 bases). This CDR3 spans 13 amino acids. Between the trimmed V and J ends, which lost 10 bases and 0 bases, there was a span of 12 bases. CDR1 and CDR2 from the germline V gene are MDHEN and SYDVKM. The CDR3 DNA reads TGTGCCACCCGACAGGCCATGAACACTGAAGCTTTCTTT. It translates to CATRQAMNTEAFF.

The V and J genes are TRBV4-1 and TRBJ2-3; 7 bases fit TRBD2. V lost 3 bases to trimming and J lost 7 bases; unmatched junction nucleotides: 7. There are 14 residues in the CDR3. The germline V gene encodes CDR1 MGHRA and CDR2 YSYEKL. For the CDR3, the DNA is TGCGCCAGCAGCCAGGGCGGGAGTATGAATACGCAGTATTTT. It translates to CASSQGGSMNTQYF.

On this clonotype itself: At one end the junction does not follow the germline gene, possibly because of a read error. This rearrangement joins TRBV7-2 to TRBJ2-1; D perhaps matches TRBD2 (5 bases). Per the germline V gene, CDR1 is SGHTA and CDR2 is FQGNSA. CDR3 length equals 13 residues. The CDR3 DNA is TGTGCCAGCAGTCTGACCGACTACAATGAGCAGTCCTTC. Its protein product is CASSLTDYNEQSF.

This sequence joins TRBV24-1 and TRBJ2-3, with TRBD2 matching over 12 bases. The CDR3 totals 16 residues. Germline loops: CDR1 KGHDR, CDR2 SFDVKD. The ends lost 5 bases at V and 3 bases at J; junction bases unmatched: 5. The DNA of the CDR3 is TGTGCCACCAGTGTGCGACTAGCGGGAGTAACAGATACGCAGTATTTT. It encodes CATSVRLAGVTDTQYF.

This clonotype was found many times. The V gene is TRBV5-1, the J gene TRBJ2-3; possible D gene TRBD1, 5 bases. Trimming took off 4 bases at V and 0 bases at J, with 9 bases between the two ends. The CDR3 is 14 amino acids. The V gene's germline CDR1 is SGHRS and CDR2 YFSETQ. Here the CDR3 reads CASSAQASTDTQYF. The CDR3 nucleotides read TGCGCCAGCAGCGCACAGGCTAGCACAGATACGCAGTATTTT.

This clonotype was observed a few times. V is TRBV5-1 and J is TRBJ1-4; weak D call: TRBD1 (5 bases). This CDR3 has 16 amino acids. Deletions cut 5 bases from V and 8 bases from J, with 22 bases between. Germline V lookup: CDR1 SGHRS, CDR2 YFSETQ. CDR3 region: CASSLEGAVGGEKLFF. The CDR3, as DNA: TGCGCCAGCAGTCTGGAAGGGGCGGTTGGAGGCGAAAAACTGTTTTTT.

This clonotype was seen ten or more times. The rearrangement joins TRBV29-1 to TRBJ2-3, with a weak D call TRBD1 (5 bases). The CDR3 runs to 15 residues. From germline, CDR1 is SQVTM and CDR2 ANQGSEA. Trimming removed 4 bases at V and 4 bases at J, with 18 bases between. The CDR3 is CSVAHPTADSDTQYF. CDR3 nucleotide sequence: TGCAGCGTTGCTCACCCGACAGCTGATTCAGATACGCAGTATTTT.

Turning to this clonotype: Being one base from a much bigger clone, this may be a read error. This chain uses TRBV6-1 with TRBJ2-2, with 11 bases identical to TRBD1. In germline, CDR1 is MNHNS, CDR2 SASEGT. The CDR3 length is 16 residues. V shed 6 bases and J 7 bases; nucleotides not matched to a gene: 10. The CDR3 nucleotides read TGTGCCAGCAGGGACAGGGGGCGAATAGGCATCGGGGAGCTGTTTTTT. Amino acid sequence: CASRDRGRIGIGELFF.